The 24 T cell receptor beta chains below come from one sample, sequenced in a study of shared clonotypes between healthy human individuals. The repertoire was sequenced with immunoSEQ multiplex PCR; TCRdb's copy has only in-frame clones and lacks some. The table includes millions of clones, about 95% detected once. Naive-designated CD8 cells lacked CD45RO, were positively enriched for CCR7, and omitted terminally differentiated effector memory CD45RA+ cells. Sequencing was performed on naive CD8+ T cells sorted from blood. These receptors originate from a man aged 18 to 30 in good health.

The V call is TRBV6-1, the J call TRBJ2-7, with D perhaps TRBD1 (6 bases). The CDR3 is 15 residues long. The V gene lost 3 bases and the J gene lost 3 bases, with 15 bases spanning the gap. The germline CDR1 and CDR2 sequences are MNHNS and SASEGT. CDR3 residues: CASSEFLDSFYEQYF. The CDR3 DNA reads TGTGCCAGCAGTGAGTTTCTGGACAGCTTCTACGAGCAGTACTTC.

V and J are TRBV5-1 and TRBJ2-3; tentative D call: TRBD2 (5 bases). Trimming took 3 bases from V and 2 from J, leaving 7 bases between them. CDR3 length: 13 residues. CDR1 is SGHRS and CDR2 is YFSETQ in the germline V gene. This CDR3 reads CASSWTVTDTQYF. In DNA, the CDR3 is TGCGCCAGCAGCTGGACTGTCACAGATACGCAGTATTTT.

This clone was seen once. At the DNA level, this CDR3 is encoded by other sequences in the same sample as well. The chain uses TRBV7-9 and TRBJ2-5; D is perhaps TRBD2 (5 bases). The germline gives CDR1 SEHNR, CDR2 FQNEAQ (reference sequence). Trimming shortened V by 1 base and J by 5 bases, and 8 bases separated the two germline ends. The CDR3 is made up of 13 amino acids. The CDR3 region is CASSLGGGETQYF. As DNA, the CDR3 is TGTGCCAGCAGCTTAGGAGGCGGGGAGACCCAGTACTTC.

This chain links TRBV2 with TRBJ2-1; TRBD1 matches at 10 bases. The germline CDR1 and CDR2 sequences are SNHLY and FYNNEI. The CDR3 runs 15 residues. V lost 7 bases, J lost 3 bases, and 6 bases stayed unmatched. The CDR3 sequence is CASTLGQGSYNEQFF. The CDR3, as DNA: TGTGCCAGCACTTTGGGACAGGGGAGCTACAATGAGCAGTTCTTC.

The gene calls are TRBV7-9 and TRBJ2-7; no clear D. This CDR3 is 12 amino acids long. The germline V and J ends were trimmed by 3 bases and 7 bases, with 10 bases remaining between them. Germline CDR1 is SEHNR and CDR2 is FQNEAQ (reference sequence). The CDR3 spells CASSFLSQEQYF. CDR3 sequence (DNA): TGTGCCAGCAGCTTTCTTTCCCAAGAGCAGTACTTC. The full variable domain, rest sourced from reference TRBV7-9 and TRBJ2-7, is DTGVSQNPRHKITKRGQNVTFRCDPISEHNRLYWYRQTLGQGPEFLTYFQNEAQLEKSRLLSDRFSAERPKGSFSTLEIQRTEQGDSAMYLCASSFLSQEQYFGPGTRLTVT.

The chain couples TRBV27 to TRBJ2-1, with TRBD2 matching 8 bases. The CDR3 covers 15 residues. V trimming: 6 bases; J trimming: 3 bases; junction bases outside the gene matches: 7. Germline V gene sequence: CDR1 MNHEY, CDR2 SMNVEV (reference sequence). The CDR3 bases are TGTGCCAGCAGCCCCTTAGCGGGAAACTACAATGAGCAGTTCTTC. This codes for CASSPLAGNYNEQFF.

This clone was detected a few times. The chain employs TRBV6-1 and TRBJ1-6, with D unclear. This CDR3 is 12 amino acids long. V was cut by 5 bases and J by 7 bases, with 6 bases left in between. Looked up from germline, CDR1 is MNHNS and CDR2 is SASEGT. CDR3 residues: CASSSTNSPLHF. CDR3 bases: TGTGCCAGCAGTTCAACAAATTCACCCCTCCACTTT.

A word on this clone: Additional DNA sequences in this sample encode the identical CDR3. CDR3 bases: TGTGCCAGCAGTTACCGGGACAGGGGCCAAGAGACCCAGTACTTC. Translated, it gives CASSYRDRGQETQYF. This chain connects TRBV6-5 to TRBJ2-5, with TRBD1 matching 10 bases. Unmatched junction bases numbered 1, after V lost 2 bases and J lost 1 base. The CDR3 is 15 amino acids. The germline V gene has CDR1 MNHEY and CDR2 SVGAGI.

This CDR3 reads CASSLAGNYGYTF. Written as DNA, the CDR3 is TGTGCCAGCAGTTTAGCAGGGAACTATGGCTACACCTTC. The gene calls are TRBV28 and TRBJ1-2; possible D gene TRBD1, 5 bases. The CDR3 has 13 amino acids. V lost 2 bases and J lost 2, with 6 bases in between. The V gene's germline CDR1 is MDHEN and CDR2 SYDVKM.

As concerns this clone: The same CDR3 is also encoded by other DNA sequences in this sample. CDR3 DNA: TGTGCCAGCAGTCCGGGGACCGGGTTTGGGGAGCAGTACTTC. This gives the protein CASSPGTGFGEQYF. The V and J genes are TRBV27 and TRBJ2-7; possibly TRBD1 or TRBD2 for D (5 bases each). The V and J ends lost 5 bases and 7 bases respectively, with 18 bases between them. The CDR3 consists of 14 residues. Germline loops: CDR1 MNHEY, CDR2 SMNVEV (reference sequence).

V gene TRBV30 combines with J gene TRBJ1-4, with D possibly matching TRBD1 (6 bases). CDR3 size: 15 residues. V was trimmed by 3 bases and J by 5 bases, leaving 16 bases between them. Looked up from germline, CDR1 is GTSNPN and CDR2 is SVGIG (reference sequence). The CDR3 DNA follows: TGTGCCTGGAGCCTAAACAGGGAGGAGAATGAAAAACTGTTTTTT. Translating gives CAWSLNREENEKLFF.

The chain carries TRBV28 and TRBJ2-1; 11 positions agree with TRBD2. Looked up from germline, CDR1 is MDHEN and CDR2 is SYDVKM. The J segment lost 6 bases and the V segment lost 6 bases, leaving 7 bases of the junction unmatched. The CDR3 runs 15 residues. For the CDR3, the DNA is TGTGCCAGCAGCTTACTAGCGGGGGAGTCCAATGAGCAGTTCTTC. Its translation is CASSLLAGESNEQFF.

The chain links TRBV27 to TRBJ2-7, with TRBD2 matching over 11 bases. Germline V gives CDR1 MNHEY, CDR2 SMNVEV (reference sequence). The CDR3 has 17 residues. J lost 0 bases, V lost 5 bases, and 9 bases had no gene match. CDR3 nucleotides: TGTGCCAGCAGTCCCCTTCGACTAGCGGGGAGCTCCTACGAGCAGTACTTC. It specifies CASSPLRLAGSSYEQYF.

The chain is built from TRBV19 and TRBJ2-7; D is uncertain. The length of the CDR3 is 13 residues. Trimming cost V 8 bases and J 7 bases, with 18 bases left between them. The germline V gene has CDR1 LNHDA and CDR2 SQIVND (reference sequence). CDR3: CASAIDGFGEQYF. In DNA, the CDR3 is TGTGCCAGTGCCATCGACGGTTTCGGGGAGCAGTACTTC. The full variable domain, in which reference TRBV19 and TRBJ2-7 provide the parts outside the CDR3, is DGGITQSPKYLFRKEGQNVTLSCEQNLNHDAMYWYRQDPGQGLRLIYYSQIVNDFQKGDIAEGYSVSREKKESFPLTVTSAQKNPTAFYLCASAIDGFGEQYFGPGTRLTVT.

The chain recombines TRBV19 with TRBJ2-7; D might be TRBD2 (5 bases). Germline CDR1 reads LNHDA; CDR2 reads SQIVND (reference sequence). V lost 7 bases and J lost 2, with 15 bases in between. The CDR3 extends over 14 amino acids. The CDR3 spells CASTGAGGPYEQYF. CDR3 nucleotides: TGTGCCAGTACGGGTGCCGGAGGTCCCTACGAGCAGTACTTC.

The chain links TRBV4-1 to TRBJ2-7; 11 bases are shared with TRBD2. Germline CDR1 is MGHRA and CDR2 is YSYEKL. J gave up 1 base and V 4 bases, and 6 bases lay outside the gene matches. CDR3 length equals 16 residues. The CDR3 sequence: CASSLHGLAGSYEQYF. CDR3 in DNA: TGCGCCAGCAGCCTCCACGGACTAGCGGGTTCCTACGAGCAGTACTTC.

This chain connects TRBV7-6 to TRBJ2-7; 8 bases align to TRBD2. The CDR3 is 15 amino acids. After removal of 3 bases from V and 6 bases from J, the junction contained 10 bases not matched to a gene. The germline V gene has CDR1 SGHVS and CDR2 FNYEAQ. In DNA, the CDR3 is TGTGCCAGCAGCTTGGAGGGGACTAGTTATCTCGAGCAGTACTTC. Its protein is CASSLEGTSYLEQYF.

V gene TRBV11-2 combines with J gene TRBJ2-3; D is unclear. Trimming took 2 bases from V and 10 from J, leaving 13 bases between them. The germline CDR1 and CDR2 sequences are SGHAT and FQNNGV. The CDR3 loop spans 13 amino acids. CDR3 sequence (DNA): TGTGCCAGCAGCTTAAATAGCCCAGGCGCGCAGTATTTT. It yields the protein CASSLNSPGAQYF. Full variable domain (remainder filled in from reference TRBV11-2 and TRBJ2-3): EAGVAQSPRYKIIEKRQSVAFWCNPISGHATLYWYQQILGQGPKLLIQFQNNGVVDDSQLPKDRFSAERLKGVDSTLKIQPAKLEDSAVYLCASSLNSPGAQYFGPGTRLTVL.

This rearrangement joins TRBV6-6 to TRBJ1-2; D uncertain. CDR1 is MNHNY, CDR2 SVGAGI, per germline (reference sequence). Trimming removed 0 bases at V and 4 bases at J, with 15 bases between. This CDR3 comprises 16 residues. The CDR3 sequence is CASSYSPQTGSYGYTF. DNA of the CDR3: TGTGCCAGCAGTTACTCCCCCCAGACTGGATCCTATGGCTACACCTTC.

This clone appeared a single time. The chain employs TRBV9 and TRBJ2-7; D is possibly TRBD1 or TRBD2 (5 bases each). The CDR3 has 15 residues. With 0 bases removed from V and 3 bases from J, the gap between germline ends came to 13 bases. Per the germline V gene, CDR1 is SGDLS and CDR2 is YYNGEE. The CDR3 loop is CASSVGDGARYEQYF. The CDR3 DNA is TGTGCCAGCAGCGTAGGGGACGGTGCCCGCTACGAGCAGTACTTC.

The chain combines TRBV28 with TRBJ1-1; the D gene is possibly TRBD1 (6 bases). Germline-derived CDR1 and CDR2 are MDHEN and SYDVKM. V was cut by 5 bases and J by 3 bases, with 13 bases left in between. The CDR3 is 14 amino acids. CDR3 sequence (DNA): TGTGCCAGCAGTATGACAGGAGGGGACACTGAAGCTTTCTTT. As protein: CASSMTGGDTEAFF.

The rearrangement joins TRBV5-6 to TRBJ2-7; the match to TRBD2 covers 11 bases. Trimming removed 3 bases from V and 3 bases from J; junction bases left unmatched: 5. CDR3 size: 15 residues. Germline values: CDR1 SGHDT, CDR2 YYEEEE. The CDR3 DNA reads as TGTGCCAGCAGCTCAGGACTAGCGGGTTACTACGAGCAGTACTTC. Translation gives CASSSGLAGYYEQYF.

The rearrangement links TRBV4-3 to TRBJ2-7, with 12 positions matching TRBD2. The CDR3 is 16 residues long. CDR1 LGHNA and CDR2 YSLEER come from the germline V gene. The trim removed 4 bases at V and 3 bases at J, leaving 7 bases unmatched. CDR3 in DNA: TGCGCCAGCAGCCGGGAACTAGCGGGAGGAATCTACGAGCAGTACTTC. Amino acids: CASSRELAGGIYEQYF.

This sequence joins TRBV19 and TRBJ2-2; no clear D. The V gene lost 3 bases and the J gene lost 3 bases, with 11 bases spanning the gap. Germline values: CDR1 LNHDA, CDR2 SQIVND (reference sequence). This CDR3 comprises 15 residues. The CDR3 DNA reads as TGTGCCAGTAGTATCATTGCCTTGGACACCGGGGAGCTGTTTTTT. This encodes CASSIIALDTGELFF.